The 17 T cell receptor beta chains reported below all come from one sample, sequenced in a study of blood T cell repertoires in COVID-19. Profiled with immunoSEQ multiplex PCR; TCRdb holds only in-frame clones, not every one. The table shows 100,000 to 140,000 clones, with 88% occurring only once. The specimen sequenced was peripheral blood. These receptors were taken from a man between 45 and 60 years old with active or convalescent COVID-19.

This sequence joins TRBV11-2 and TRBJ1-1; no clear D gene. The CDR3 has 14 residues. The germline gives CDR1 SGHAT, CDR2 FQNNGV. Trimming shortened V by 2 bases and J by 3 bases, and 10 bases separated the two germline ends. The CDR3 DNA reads TGTGCCAGCAGCTTATCAGGAGGATACACTGAAGCTTTCTTT. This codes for CASSLSGGYTEAFF.

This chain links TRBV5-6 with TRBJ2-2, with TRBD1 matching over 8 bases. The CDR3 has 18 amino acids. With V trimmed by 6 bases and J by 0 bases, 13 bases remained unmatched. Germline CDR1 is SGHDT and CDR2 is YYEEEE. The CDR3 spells CASTESGTGYPNTGELFF. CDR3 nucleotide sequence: TGTGCCAGCACCGAATCGGGGACAGGTTATCCGAACACCGGGGAGCTGTTTTTT.

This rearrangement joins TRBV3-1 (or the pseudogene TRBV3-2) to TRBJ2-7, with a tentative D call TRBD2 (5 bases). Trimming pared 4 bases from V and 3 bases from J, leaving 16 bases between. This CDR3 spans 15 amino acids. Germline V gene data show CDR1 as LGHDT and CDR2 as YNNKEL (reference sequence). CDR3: CASSLMASGIYEQYF. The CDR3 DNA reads TGTGCCAGCAGCCTTATGGCCAGCGGTATCTACGAGCAGTACTTC.

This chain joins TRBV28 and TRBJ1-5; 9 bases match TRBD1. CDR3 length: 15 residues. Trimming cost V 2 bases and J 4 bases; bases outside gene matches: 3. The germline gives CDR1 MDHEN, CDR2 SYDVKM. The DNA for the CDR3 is TGTGCCAGCAGTTTAGGACAGGGGTGGAATCAGCCCCAGCATTTT. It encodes CASSLGQGWNQPQHF.

Written as DNA, the CDR3 is TGTGCCAGCAGCTTAGATAGTTCACCCCTCCACTTT. Its translation is CASSLDSSPLHF. V and J are TRBV7-9 and TRBJ1-6; D is undetermined. V lost 1 base to trimming and J lost 9 bases, with 4 bases between them. This CDR3 is 12 amino acids long. The germline V gene has CDR1 SEHNR and CDR2 FQNEAQ (reference sequence).

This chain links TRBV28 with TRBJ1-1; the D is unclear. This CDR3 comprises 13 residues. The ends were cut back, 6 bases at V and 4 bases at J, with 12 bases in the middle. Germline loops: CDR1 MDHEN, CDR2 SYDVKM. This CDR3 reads CASSPLRVTEAFF. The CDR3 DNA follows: TGTGCCAGCAGCCCACTGAGGGTCACTGAAGCTTTCTTT.

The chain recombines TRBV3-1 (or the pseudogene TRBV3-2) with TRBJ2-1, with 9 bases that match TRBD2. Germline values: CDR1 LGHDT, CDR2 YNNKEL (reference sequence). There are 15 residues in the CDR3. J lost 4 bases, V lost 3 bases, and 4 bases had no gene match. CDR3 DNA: TGTGCCAGCAGCCAGGGCGGGAGGGGGTACAATGAGCAGTTCTTC. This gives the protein CASSQGGRGYNEQFF.

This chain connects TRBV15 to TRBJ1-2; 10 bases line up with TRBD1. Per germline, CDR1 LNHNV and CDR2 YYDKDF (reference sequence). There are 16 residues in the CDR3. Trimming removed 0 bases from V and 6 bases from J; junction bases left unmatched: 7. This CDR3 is CATSREERTGGHGYTF. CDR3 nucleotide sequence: TGTGCCACCAGCAGAGAAGAGAGGACAGGGGGTCATGGCTACACCTTC.

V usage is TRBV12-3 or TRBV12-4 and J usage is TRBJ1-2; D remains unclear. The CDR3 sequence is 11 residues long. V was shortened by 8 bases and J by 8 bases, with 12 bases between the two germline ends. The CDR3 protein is CASQKSGGYTF. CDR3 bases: TGTGCCAGCCAAAAGAGCGGAGGCTACACCTTC.

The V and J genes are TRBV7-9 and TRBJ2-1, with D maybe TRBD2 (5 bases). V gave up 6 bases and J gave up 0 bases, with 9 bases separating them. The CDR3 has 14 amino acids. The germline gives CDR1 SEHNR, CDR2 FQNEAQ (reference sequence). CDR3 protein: CASREESSYNEQFF. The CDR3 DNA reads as TGTGCCAGCAGGGAGGAGAGCTCCTACAATGAGCAGTTCTTC. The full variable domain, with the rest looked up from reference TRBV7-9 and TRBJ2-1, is DTGVSQNPRHKITKRGQNVTFRCDPISEHNRLYWYRQTLGQGPEFLTYFQNEAQLEKSRLLSDRFSAERPKGSFSTLEIQRTEQGDSAMYLCASREESSYNEQFFGPGTRLTVL.

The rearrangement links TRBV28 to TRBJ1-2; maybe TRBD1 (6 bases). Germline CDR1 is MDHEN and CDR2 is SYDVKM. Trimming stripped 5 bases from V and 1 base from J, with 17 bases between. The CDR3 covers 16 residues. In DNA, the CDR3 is TGTGCCAGCAGTCTCAAAAGGACAGAATATAACTATGGCTACACCTTC. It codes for CASSLKRTEYNYGYTF.

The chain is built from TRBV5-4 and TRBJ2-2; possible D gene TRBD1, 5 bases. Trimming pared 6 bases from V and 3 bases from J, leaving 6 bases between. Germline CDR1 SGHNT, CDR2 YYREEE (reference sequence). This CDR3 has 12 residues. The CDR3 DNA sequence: TGTGCCAGCAAACAGGACACCGGGGAGCTGTTTTTT. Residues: CASKQDTGELFF. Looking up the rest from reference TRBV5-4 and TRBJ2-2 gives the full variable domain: ETGVTQSPTHLIKTRGQQVTLRCSSQSGHNTVSWYQQALGQGPQFIFQYYREEENGRGNFPPRFSGLQFPNYSSELNVNALELDDSALYLCASKQDTGELFFGEGSRLTVL.

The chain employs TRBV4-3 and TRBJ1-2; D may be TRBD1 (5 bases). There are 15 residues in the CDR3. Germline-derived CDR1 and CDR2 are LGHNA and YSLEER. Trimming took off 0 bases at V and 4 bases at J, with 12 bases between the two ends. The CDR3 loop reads CASSQDTGIRYGYTF. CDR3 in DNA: TGCGCCAGCAGCCAAGATACAGGTATTCGCTATGGCTACACCTTC.

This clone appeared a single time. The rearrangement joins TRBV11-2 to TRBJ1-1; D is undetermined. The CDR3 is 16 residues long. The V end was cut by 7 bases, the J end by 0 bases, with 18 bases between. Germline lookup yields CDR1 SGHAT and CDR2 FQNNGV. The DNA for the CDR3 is TGTGCCAGCATAGTTCGGGCGGGGAGAATGAACACTGAAGCTTTCTTT. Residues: CASIVRAGRMNTEAFF.

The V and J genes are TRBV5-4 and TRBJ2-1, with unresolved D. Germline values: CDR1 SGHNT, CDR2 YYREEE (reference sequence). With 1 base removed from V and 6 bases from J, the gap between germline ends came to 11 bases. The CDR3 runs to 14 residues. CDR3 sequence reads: CASSLMASGNEQFF. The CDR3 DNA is TGTGCCAGCAGCTTGATGGCTAGTGGCAATGAGCAGTTCTTC.

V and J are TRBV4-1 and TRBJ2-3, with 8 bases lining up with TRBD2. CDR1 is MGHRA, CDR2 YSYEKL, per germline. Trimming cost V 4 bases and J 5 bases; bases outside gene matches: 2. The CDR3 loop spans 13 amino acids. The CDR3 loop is CASSRLAKDTQYF. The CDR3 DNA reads TGCGCCAGCAGCCGACTAGCGAAAGATACGCAGTATTTT.

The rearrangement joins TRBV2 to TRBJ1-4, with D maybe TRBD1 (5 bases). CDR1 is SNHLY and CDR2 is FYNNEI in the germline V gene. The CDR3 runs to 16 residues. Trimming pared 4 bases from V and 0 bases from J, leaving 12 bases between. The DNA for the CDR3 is TGTGCCAGCAGTGTTGGGGACTCTGCAACTAATGAAAAACTGTTTTTT. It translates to CASSVGDSATNEKLFF.